This T cell receptor beta chain comes out of a study of spatial heterogeneity in lung cancer. One entry per CDR3 protein, called by TCRdb with MiXCR from the 5' RACE reads. The sample carries about 92,000 distinct CDR3 sequences, approximately 12% recorded once. Specified time point: sample taken at primary tumor resection. The sample holds a few counts of this clonotype. CDR1 and CDR2 from the germline V gene are DFQATT and SNEGSKA (reference sequence). V dropped 6 bases and J dropped 4 bases, with 19 bases sitting between them. The CDR3 contains 15 residues. This TCR was sampled from a male donor with early-stage non-small cell lung cancer. The chain has TRBV20-1 and TRBJ1-5; the D gene is possibly TRBD1 (5 bases). The sample was PBMCs, taken at surgery. CDR3 residues: CSATQPGTVNQPQHF. The CDR3 DNA reads TGCAGTGCAACTCAACCCGGGACGGTAAATCAGCCCCAGCATTTT.